One and the same sample provided the 2 T cell receptor beta chains below, sequenced in a study of blood T cell repertoires in COVID-19. Here immunoSEQ multiplex PCR was the method, and the copy in TCRdb shows in-frame clones only, minus some. This sample has about 64,000 clones; approximately 75% occur once, and the top ten carry more than 12%. The sequenced material came from peripheral blood. These receptors were collected from an elderly man with acute or convalescent COVID-19.

The rearrangement links TRBV7-3 to TRBJ2-2; 8 bases agree with TRBD1. Germline trimming cut 5 bases from V and 3 bases from J; bases unmatched to any gene: 5. The CDR3 has 15 residues. CDR1 and CDR2 (germline): SGHTA, FQGTGA. The CDR3 is CASSPMTGDTGELFF. The DNA of the CDR3 is TGTGCCAGCAGCCCGATGACAGGGGACACCGGGGAGCTGTTTTTT.

This chain joins TRBV5-1 and TRBJ2-7; D might be TRBD2 (6 bases). This CDR3 has 14 residues. The V end lost 4 bases, the J end lost 4 bases, and 15 bases lay between the germline ends. CDR1 and CDR2 from the germline V gene are SGHRS and YFSETQ. CDR3 region: CASSGGTAGYEQYF. In nucleotides, the CDR3 is TGCGCCAGCAGCGGAGGCACGGCGGGGTACGAGCAGTACTTC.